The 18 T cell receptor beta chains presented below share a single source sample, sequenced in a study of T cell repertoires in aging, cancer and after chemotherapy. The template was genomic DNA from peripheral blood, not RNA. TRB rearrangements spanning V, D and J were amplified using mixed TRB-A/B primers. MiXCR, run by TCRdb on the multiplex PCR reads, gives a single entry per CDR3 protein. The data show several thousand distinct CDR3 sequences, roughly a quarter seen once. Sequencing input: blood. The origin of the receptors is a human donor in good health.

This clonotype is termed medium-sized. The chain has TRBV11-3 and TRBJ2-1; TRBD2 agrees at 10 bases. V dropped 4 bases and J dropped 6; count of bases not matched to a gene: 18. CDR3 size: 19 residues. Germline loops: CDR1 SGHNT, CDR2 YENEEA. The CDR3 region is CASSSSGSSFLPIANEQFF. The CDR3 DNA reads as TGTGCCAGCAGCTCTAGCGGGAGTTCCTTTCTTCCGATAGCCAATGAGCAGTTCTTC.

Comment on this clonotype: One end of the junction varies from germline; a read error may be responsible. This chain connects TRBV9 to TRBJ1-1; the D gene is possibly TRBD1 (6 bases). CDR1 is SGDLS and CDR2 is YYNGEE in the germline V gene. The CDR3 length is 15 residues. Written as DNA, the CDR3 is TGTGCTAGCAGCCCTGGCACAGGGCAGAGGACTGAAGCTTTCTTT. This codes for CASSPGTGQRTEAFF.

The chain carries TRBV20-1 and TRBJ2-3; 7 bases match TRBD2. CDR3 size: 12 residues. Germline trimming cut 6 bases from V and 9 bases from J; bases unmatched to any gene: 9. The germline CDR1 and CDR2 sequences are DFQATT and SNEGSKA (reference sequence). The CDR3: CSAQRGGWTQYF. In nucleotides, the CDR3 is TGCAGTGCCCAGCGGGGCGGGTGGACGCAGTATTTT.

This clonotype has only a few counts. This chain links TRBV13 with TRBJ2-1; a possible D gene is TRBD2 (7 bases). Germline CDR1 is PRHDT and CDR2 is FYEKMQ (reference sequence). This CDR3 is 11 amino acids long. With 7 bases removed from V and 7 bases from J, the gap between germline ends came to 8 bases. CDR3 bases: TGTGCCAGCAAGGGGGGGAATGAGCAGTTCTTC. Translated, it gives CASKGGNEQFF.

Sample share makes this clonotype medium-sized. V and J are TRBV20-1 and TRBJ2-2; 8 bases map to TRBD2. Germline V gene data show CDR1 as DFQATT and CDR2 as SNEGSKA (reference sequence). With V trimmed by 0 bases and J by 5 bases, 8 bases remained unmatched. This CDR3 region has 16 residues. The CDR3 region is CSARDNGRALTGELFF. For the CDR3, the DNA is TGCAGTGCTAGAGATAACGGGAGGGCATTAACCGGGGAGCTGTTTTTT.

The V and J genes are TRBV25-1 and TRBJ2-4; 7 nucleotides align to TRBD2. Germline-derived CDR1 and CDR2 are MGHDK and SYGVNS. This CDR3 has 19 amino acids. J was trimmed by 0 bases and V by 3 bases; bases with no gene match: 14. CDR3 protein: CASSDNLVGGPGAKNIQYF. CDR3 DNA sequence: TGTGCCAGCAGTGACAACCTAGTGGGAGGGCCTGGAGCCAAAAACATTCAGTACTTC. Variable domain in full (rest from reference TRBV25-1 and TRBJ2-4): EADIYQTPRYLVIGTGKKITLECSQTMGHDKMYWYQQDPGMELHLIHYSYGVNSTEKGDLSSESTVSRIRTEHFPLTLESARPSHTSQYLCASSDNLVGGPGAKNIQYFGAGTRLSVL.

This clonotype is labeled medium-sized. V is TRBV18 and J is TRBJ2-1, with 8 nucleotides matching TRBD1. The CDR3 has 14 amino acids. The V gene's germline CDR1 is KGHSH and CDR2 LQKENI. V gave up 0 bases and J gave up 5 bases; unmatched junction bases: 0. Here the CDR3 DNA reads TGTGCCAGCTCACCACCGGGACAGGACAATGAGCAGTTCTTC. Translated, it gives CASSPPGQDNEQFF.

In the case of this clonotype: A much bigger clone sits one base away, suggesting this may be a read error. J is TRBJ2-3 and V is TRBV7-2; 11 bases align to TRBD2. The V segment lost 9 bases and the J segment 2 bases; nucleotides outside the gene matches: 13. The CDR3 extends over 17 amino acids. CDR1 SGHTA and CDR2 FQGNSA come from the germline V gene. The CDR3 DNA sequence: TGTGCCAGATCCGGGCTAGCGGGAGGAACCCTCACAGATACGCAGTATTTT. As protein: CARSGLAGGTLTDTQYF.

This clonotype is medium-sized (0.01 to 0.1%) by share. V gene TRBV5-5 combines with J gene TRBJ2-7, with 10 bases aligning to TRBD2. The germline CDR1 and CDR2 sequences are SGHKS and YYEKEE (reference sequence). The CDR3 sequence is 15 residues long. The ends lost 0 bases at V and 3 bases at J; junction bases unmatched: 3. The CDR3 is CASSLGLAGLYEQYV. The CDR3 bases are TGTGCCAGCAGCTTGGGACTAGCGGGCCTCTACGAGCAGTACGTC.

This clonotype is medium-sized in the sample. This sequence joins TRBV7-6 and TRBJ2-2; 8 nucleotides match TRBD2. The CDR3 covers 16 residues. Looked up from germline, CDR1 is SGHVS and CDR2 is FNYEAQ. With V trimmed by 0 bases and J by 5 bases, 5 bases remained unmatched. Written as DNA, the CDR3 is TGTGCCAGCAGCTTAGCGACTAGCGAGACGACCGGGGAGCTGTTTTTT. Protein sequence: CASSLATSETTGELFF.

This clonotype was seen more than once but under ten times. The V and J genes are TRBV9 and TRBJ2-1, with 9 bases aligning to TRBD2. This CDR3 is built from 17 residues. Trimming cost V 0 bases and J 8 bases; bases outside gene matches: 12. Germline assignment: CDR1 SGDLS and CDR2 YYNGEE. The CDR3 bases are TGTGCCAGCAGCGTAGCCCCCGCGGGAGGGCCCGGCGATGAGCAGTTCTTC. It specifies CASSVAPAGGPGDEQFF.

This clonotype was counted a few times. V usage is TRBV20-1 and J usage is TRBJ2-3, with D possibly being TRBD2 (6 bases). CDR1 DFQATT and CDR2 SNEGSKA come from the germline V gene (reference sequence). The CDR3 runs 16 residues. Trimming took 0 bases from V and 4 from J, leaving 17 bases between them. This chain's CDR3 is CSAREDREFLADTQYF. DNA for the CDR3: TGCAGTGCTAGAGAGGACCGGGAGTTCCTCGCAGATACGCAGTATTTT.

This clonotype was counted a few times. The chain carries TRBV27 and TRBJ2-3; D uncertain. The germline CDR1 and CDR2 sequences are MNHEY and SMNVEV (reference sequence). The ends were cut back, 8 bases at V and 8 bases at J, with 11 bases in the middle. This CDR3 comprises 11 residues. The CDR3 DNA is TGTGCCAGCCTTGCTAGAGGTACGCAGTATTTT. This sequence encodes CASLARGTQYF.

The gene calls are TRBV5-1 and TRBJ2-5; possibly TRBD2 for D (6 bases). The CDR3 is made up of 13 amino acids. The V end lost 2 bases, the J end lost 3 bases, and 8 bases lay between the germline ends. From germline, CDR1 is SGHRS and CDR2 YFSETQ. CDR3 DNA sequence: TGCGCCAGCAGCTTTGGAGGGGAAGAGACCCAGTACTTC. This translates into CASSFGGEETQYF.

This clonotype came up a few times. It is likely a read error, because the conserved phenylalanine at the end of the CDR3 is missing. Because the CDR3's place on the DNA is in doubt, the DNA is left out and the CDR3 is given as listed by TCRdb. This chain links TRBV6-1 with TRBJ2-3; TRBD1 is the table's D call and was not checked against the DNA. A total of 9 residues make up the CDR3, ends included. Germline V gene sequence: CDR1 MNHNS, CDR2 SASEGT. CDR3 region: CASSGGPGQ.

The chain employs TRBV12-3 or TRBV12-4 and TRBJ2-3; D is unresolved. The CDR3 consists of 14 residues. V was cut by 5 bases and J by 0 bases, with 9 bases left in between. CDR3 DNA sequence: TGTGCCAGCAGTCCCGAGACTAGCACAGATACGCAGTATTTT. Its protein is CASSPETSTDTQYF.

This clonotype was observed a few times. CDR3 sequence (DNA): TGTGCCAGCAGCTTGACTAGCGGGATCTTGGATGAGCAGTTCTTC. This gives the protein CASSLTSGILDEQFF. This chain connects TRBV7-2 to TRBJ2-1; 11 bases map to TRBD2. The CDR3 runs to 15 residues. V lost 3 bases, J lost 8 bases, and 6 bases stayed unmatched. From germline, CDR1 is SGHTA and CDR2 FQGNSA.

This clonotype has more than one count but fewer than ten. The CDR3 loop reads CASSPEQFTDTQYF. As DNA, the CDR3 is TGTGCCAGCTCACCCGAACAGTTCACAGATACGCAGTATTTT. J is TRBJ2-3 and V is TRBV18, with no clear D. Germline CDR1 reads KGHSH; CDR2 reads LQKENI. The CDR3 loop spans 14 amino acids. The V end was cut by 3 bases, the J end by 2 bases, with 9 bases between.